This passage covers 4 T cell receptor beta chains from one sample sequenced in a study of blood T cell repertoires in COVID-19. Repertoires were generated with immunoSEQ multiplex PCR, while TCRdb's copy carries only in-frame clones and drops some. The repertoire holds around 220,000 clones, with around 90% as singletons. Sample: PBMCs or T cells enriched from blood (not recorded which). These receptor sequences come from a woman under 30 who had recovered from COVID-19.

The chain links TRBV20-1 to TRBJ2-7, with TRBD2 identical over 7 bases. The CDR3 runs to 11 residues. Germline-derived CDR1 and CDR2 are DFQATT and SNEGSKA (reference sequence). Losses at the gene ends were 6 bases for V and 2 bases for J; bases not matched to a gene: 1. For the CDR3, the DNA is TGCAGTGCCGGACTAGCCTACGAGCAGTACTTC. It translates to CSAGLAYEQYF.

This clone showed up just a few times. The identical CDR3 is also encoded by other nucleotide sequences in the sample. CDR3 residues: CASRTALNEKLFF. The DNA of the CDR3 is TGTGCCAGCAGGACAGCCCTTAATGAAAAACTGTTTTTT. The V call is TRBV27, the J call TRBJ1-4, with a tentative D call TRBD1 (5 bases). V was trimmed by 6 bases and J by 4 bases, leaving 9 bases between them. Germline loops: CDR1 MNHEY, CDR2 SMNVEV (reference sequence). There are 13 residues in the CDR3.

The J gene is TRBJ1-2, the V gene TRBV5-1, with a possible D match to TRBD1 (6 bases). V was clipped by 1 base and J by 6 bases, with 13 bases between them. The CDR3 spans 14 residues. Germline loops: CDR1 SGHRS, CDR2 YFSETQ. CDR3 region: CASSLRGRGDGYTF. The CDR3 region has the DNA TGCGCCAGCAGCTTGCGGGGCAGGGGTGATGGCTACACCTTC.

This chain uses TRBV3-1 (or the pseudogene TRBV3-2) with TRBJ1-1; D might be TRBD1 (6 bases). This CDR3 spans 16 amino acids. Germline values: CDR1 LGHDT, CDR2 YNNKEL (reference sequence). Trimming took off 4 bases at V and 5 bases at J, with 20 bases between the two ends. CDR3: CASSLGGGRLGTEAFF. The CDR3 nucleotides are TGTGCCAGCAGCCTAGGGGGAGGGCGTTTAGGTACTGAAGCTTTCTTT.